This is a list of T cell receptor beta chains from one sample in a study of primary melanoma T cells and metastatic recurrence. Only in-frame clones appear in the TCRdb table, and some are missing; sequencing was by immunoSEQ multiplex PCR. The sample lists 150 to 200 clones, 65% to 90% occurring once. Sequences were obtained from melanoma tumor tissue. The receptors derive from a human donor with melanoma. Each CDR3 is given with its conserved first and last residue. The D gene is left open where the match is weak. A clone size is listed for some rows: how often the clone was seen (once, few, many), or a class if it is expanded.

size	J	V	D	CDR3	DNA
-	TRBJ2-3	TRBV6-7	-	CASRGGPKGDTQYF	TGTGCCAGCAGAGGTGGTCCCAAAGGAGATACGCAGTATTTT
-	TRBJ1-5	TRBV25-1	TRBD1	CASSPYSTGSNQPQHF	TGTGCCAGCAGTCCCTACTCGACAGGGAGCAATCAGCCCCAGCATTTT
-	TRBJ2-3	TRBV19	-	CASRTGRRGVDTQYF	TGTGCCAGTAGGACGGGGCGAAGAGGCGTTGATACGCAGTATTTT
-	TRBJ2-1	TRBV27	TRBD1	CASSLYATGLNNEQFF	TGTGCCAGCAGTTTATACGCGACAGGGCTGAACAATGAGCAGTTCTTC
-	TRBJ2-5	TRBV11-3	TRBD1	CASSQGQGKRRETQYF	TGTGCCAGCAGCCAGGGACAGGGGAAGCGGCGTGAGACCCAGTACTTC
-	TRBJ2-2	TRBV11-3	-	CASREDRLNTGELFF	TGTGCCAGCAGGGAAGACAGGCTGAACACCGGGGAGCTGTTTTTT
-	TRBJ1-3	TRBV28	-	CASSSEYNTIYF	TGTGCCAGCAGTTCCGAGTATAACACCATATATTTT
once	TRBJ1-4	TRBV15	TRBD1	CATSMDRAGSNEKLFF	TGTGCCACCAGCATGGACAGGGCGGGATCTAATGAAAAACTGTTTTTT
-	TRBJ2-1	TRBV11-3	TRBD2	CASSSGTSGNEQFF	TGTGCCAGCAGCTCCGGGACTAGCGGGAATGAGCAGTTCTTC
-	TRBJ2-5	TRBV7-7	TRBD2	CASSLSGTSGGVETQYF	TGTGCCAGCAGCTTGTCTGGGACTAGCGGGGGGGTGGAGACCCAGTACTTC
-	TRBJ1-6	TRBV6-7	-	CASSYNSQLSPLHF	TGTGCCAGCAGTTATAACAGTCAACTCTCACCCCTCCACTTT
once	TRBJ1-3	TRBV28	-	CASSSESGNTIYF	TGTGCCAGCAGTTCAGAATCTGGAAACACCATATATTTT
-	TRBJ2-4	TRBV15	-	CASSGVAKLTKNIQYF	TGTGCCAGCAGTGGGGTAGCGAAATTAACCAAAAACATTCAGTACTTC
-	TRBJ2-1	TRBV29-1	TRBD1	CSVGQGLGEQFF	TGCAGCGTTGGACAGGGGCTCGGTGAGCAGTTCTTC
-	TRBJ2-7	TRBV2	TRBD1	CASSGRDRGYEQYF	TGTGCCAGCAGTGGCCGGGACAGAGGCTACGAGCAGTACTTC
-	TRBJ2-1	TRBV29-1	-	CSVDHHLNEQFF	TGCAGCGTTGATCACCACCTAAATGAGCAGTTCTTC
-	TRBJ1-1	TRBV19	-	CASSIGTGTEAFF	TGTGCCAGTAGTATAGGTACAGGAACTGAAGCTTTCTTT
-	TRBJ1-2	TRBV19	-	CATLPGGSLRYGYTF	TGTGCCACTTTACCCGGGGGCAGCCTCAGGTATGGCTACACCTTC
few	TRBJ2-5	TRBV23-1	-	CASSQSPRDQETQYF	TGCGCCAGCAGTCAATCCCCCAGGGACCAAGAGACCCAGTACTTC
-	TRBJ2-1	TRBV12-5	-	CASGLGATHSEQFF	TGTGCTAGTGGTTTGGGGGCTACGCACAGTGAGCAGTTCTTC
-	TRBJ2-7	TRBV29-1	TRBD1	CSVRQGAFREQYF	TGCAGCGTTCGACAGGGGGCGTTCCGCGAGCAGTACTTC
-	TRBJ2-7	TRBV14	-	CASSSTEMSEQYF	TGTGCCAGCAGCTCCACTGAAATGAGCGAGCAGTACTTC
-	TRBJ2-1	TRBV15	TRBD2	CATSRDGTSGRNEQFF	TGTGCCACCAGCAGAGATGGGACTAGCGGGAGAAATGAGCAGTTCTTC
-	TRBJ2-3	TRBV14	TRBD2	CASSRQLASTDTQYF	TGTGCCAGCAGCCGACAACTAGCGAGCACAGATACGCAGTATTTT
-	TRBJ2-1	TRBV5-1	TRBD2	CASSHSGGASNEQFF	TGCGCCAGCAGTCATAGCGGGGGGGCGTCGAATGAGCAGTTCTTC
-	TRBJ1-1	TRBV25-1	-	CASSASLGNTEAFF	TGTGCCAGCAGTGCCTCGCTAGGGAACACTGAAGCTTTCTTT
-	TRBJ2-6	TRBV7-6	-	CASSPWRGYSGANVLTF	TGTGCCAGCAGCCCCTGGCGGGGTTACTCTGGGGCCAACGTCCTGACTTTC
-	TRBJ1-1	TRBV18	-	CASSPNILGPVDTEAFF	TGTGCCAGCTCACCAAATATATTGGGGCCAGTAGACACTGAAGCTTTCTTT
-	TRBJ2-3	TRBV11-3	-	CASSFRAGGDTQYF	TGTGCCAGCAGCTTCCGAGCGGGCGGAGATACGCAGTATTTT
-	TRBJ2-3	TRBV5-1	-	CASNHGQGGGTDTQYF	TGCGCCAGCAACCACGGACAGGGAGGGGGTACAGATACGCAGTATTTT